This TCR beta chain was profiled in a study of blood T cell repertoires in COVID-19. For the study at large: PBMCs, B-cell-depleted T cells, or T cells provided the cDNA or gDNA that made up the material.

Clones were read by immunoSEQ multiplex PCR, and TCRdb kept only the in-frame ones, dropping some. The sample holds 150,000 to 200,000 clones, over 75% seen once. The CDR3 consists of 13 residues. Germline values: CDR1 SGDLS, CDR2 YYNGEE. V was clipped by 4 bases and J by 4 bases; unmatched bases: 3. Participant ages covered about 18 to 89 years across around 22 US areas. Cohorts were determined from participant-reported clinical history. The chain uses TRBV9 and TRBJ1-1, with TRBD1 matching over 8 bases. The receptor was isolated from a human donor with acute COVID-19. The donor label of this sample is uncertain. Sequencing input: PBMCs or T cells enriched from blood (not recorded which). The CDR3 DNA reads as TGTGCCAGCAGCCGAGACAGGGGCACTGAAGCTTTCTTT. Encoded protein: CASSRDRGTEAFF.